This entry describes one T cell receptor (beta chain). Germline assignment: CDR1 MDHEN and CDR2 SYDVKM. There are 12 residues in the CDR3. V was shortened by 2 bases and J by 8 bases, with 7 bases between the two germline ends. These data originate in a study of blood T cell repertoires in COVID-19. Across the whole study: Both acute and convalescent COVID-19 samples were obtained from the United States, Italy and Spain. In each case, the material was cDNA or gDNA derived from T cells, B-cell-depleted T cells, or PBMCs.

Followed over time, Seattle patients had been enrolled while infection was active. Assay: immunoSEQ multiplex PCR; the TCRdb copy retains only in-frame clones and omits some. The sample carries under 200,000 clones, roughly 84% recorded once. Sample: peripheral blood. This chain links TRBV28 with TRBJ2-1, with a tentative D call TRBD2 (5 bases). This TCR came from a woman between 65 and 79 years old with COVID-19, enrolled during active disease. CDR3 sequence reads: CASSLRGDEQFF. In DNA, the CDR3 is TGTGCCAGCAGTTTACGGGGTGATGAGCAGTTCTTC.